This TCR beta chain was identified in a study of CD8+ T cells in alopecia areata. Study-wide results and limits: Unlike in mice, where it was clearer, TCR sharing across patients was less clear, possibly HLA-related. Scalp samples also yield sequences of resident alphabeta T cells from normal skin. Compared with normal scalp, lesional scalp had higher clonality and more expanded CD8+ clones.

Following extraction, RNA underwent reverse transcription to cDNA, which served as the sequencing template. Produced via immunoSEQ multiplex PCR; TCRdb's table is partial and in-frame only. Found here are 150,000 or so clones, roughly 50% of them singletons; the top ten hold about 4.4%. Comments on this clone: Its specificity is not known.

PBMCs, the starting material, were the source of sorted CD4+ and CD8+ T cells. The sample comprised CD4+ T cells sorted from blood. The sequence came from a human donor in good health.

Written as DNA, the CDR3 is TGTGCCAGCAGCCCGGGACTGCACTCTGGGGCCAACGTCCTGACTTTC. It codes for CASSPGLHSGANVLTF. The chain has TRBV9 and TRBJ2-6; D might be TRBD2 (6 bases). Trimming pared 4 bases from V and 0 bases from J, leaving 11 bases between. The CDR3 extends over 16 amino acids. Germline CDR1 SGDLS, CDR2 YYNGEE.